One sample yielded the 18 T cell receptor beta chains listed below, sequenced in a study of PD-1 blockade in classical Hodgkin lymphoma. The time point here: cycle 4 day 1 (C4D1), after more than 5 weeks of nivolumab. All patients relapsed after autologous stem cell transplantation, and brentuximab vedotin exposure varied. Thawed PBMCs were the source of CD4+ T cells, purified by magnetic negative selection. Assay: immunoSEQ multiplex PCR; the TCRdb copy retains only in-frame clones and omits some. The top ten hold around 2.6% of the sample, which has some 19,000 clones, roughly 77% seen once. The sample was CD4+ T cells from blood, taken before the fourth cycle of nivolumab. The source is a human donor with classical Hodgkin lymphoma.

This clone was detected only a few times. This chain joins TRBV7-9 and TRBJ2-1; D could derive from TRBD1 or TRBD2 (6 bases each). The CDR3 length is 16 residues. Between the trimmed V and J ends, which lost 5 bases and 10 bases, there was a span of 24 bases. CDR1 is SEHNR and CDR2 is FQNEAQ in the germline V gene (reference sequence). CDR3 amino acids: CASSPGRGLTGREQFF. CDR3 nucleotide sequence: TGTGCCAGCAGCCCCGGCAGGGGACTCACGGGACGGGAGCAGTTCTTC.

The CDR3 DNA follows: TGTGCCAGCAGCCCCAGATATAGCAATCAGCCCCAGCATTTT. It encodes CASSPRYSNQPQHF. The chain links TRBV6-1 to TRBJ1-5; unclear D gene. This CDR3 has 14 residues. Germline V CDR1 and CDR2: MNHNS, SASEGT. V was clipped by 6 bases and J by 0 bases, with 9 bases between them.

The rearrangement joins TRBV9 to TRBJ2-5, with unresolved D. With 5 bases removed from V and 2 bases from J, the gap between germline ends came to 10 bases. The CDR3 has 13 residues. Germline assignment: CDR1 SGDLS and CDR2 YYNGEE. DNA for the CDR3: TGTGCCAGCAGTAACAGACAACAAGAGACCCAGTACTTC. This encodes CASSNRQQETQYF.

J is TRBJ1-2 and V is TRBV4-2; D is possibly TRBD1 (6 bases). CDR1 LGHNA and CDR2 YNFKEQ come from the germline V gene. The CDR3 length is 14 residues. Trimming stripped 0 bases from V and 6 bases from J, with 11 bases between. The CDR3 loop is CASSQDRGTDGYTF. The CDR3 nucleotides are TGTGCCAGCAGCCAAGATAGGGGGACGGATGGCTACACCTTC.

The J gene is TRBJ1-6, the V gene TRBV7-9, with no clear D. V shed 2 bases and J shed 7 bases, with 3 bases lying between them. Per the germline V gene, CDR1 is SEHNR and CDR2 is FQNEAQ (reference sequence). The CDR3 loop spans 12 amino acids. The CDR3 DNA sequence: TGTGCCAGCAGCTTAAACAATTCACCCCTCCACTTT. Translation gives CASSLNNSPLHF.

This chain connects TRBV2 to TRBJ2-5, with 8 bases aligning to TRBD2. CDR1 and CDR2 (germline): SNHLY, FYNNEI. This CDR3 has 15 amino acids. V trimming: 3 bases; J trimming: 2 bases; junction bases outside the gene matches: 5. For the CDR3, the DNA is TGTGCCAGCAGTGATAGCGGGGTACCTCAAGAGACCCAGTACTTC. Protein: CASSDSGVPQETQYF. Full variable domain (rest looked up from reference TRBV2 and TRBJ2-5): EPEVTQTPSHQVTQMGQEVILRCVPISNHLYFYWYRQILGQKVEFLVSFYNNEISEKSEIFDDQFSVERPDGSNFTLKIRSTKLEDSAMYFCASSDSGVPQETQYFGPGTRLLVL.

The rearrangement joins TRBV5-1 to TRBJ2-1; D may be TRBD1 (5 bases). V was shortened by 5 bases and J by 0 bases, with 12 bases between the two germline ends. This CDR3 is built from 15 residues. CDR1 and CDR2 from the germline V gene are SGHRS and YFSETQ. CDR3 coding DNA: TGCGCCAGCAGTCTCCAGGGAAGCTCCTACAATGAGCAGTTCTTC. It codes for CASSLQGSSYNEQFF.

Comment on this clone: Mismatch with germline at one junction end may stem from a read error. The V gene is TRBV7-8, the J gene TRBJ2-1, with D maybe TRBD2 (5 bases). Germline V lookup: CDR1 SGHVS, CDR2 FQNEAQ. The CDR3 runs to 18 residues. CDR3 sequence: CASRLAVSGRRSYNEQFF. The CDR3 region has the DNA TGTGCCAGCAGATTAGCCGTTTCGGGGAGACGCTCCTACAATGAGCAGTTCTTC.

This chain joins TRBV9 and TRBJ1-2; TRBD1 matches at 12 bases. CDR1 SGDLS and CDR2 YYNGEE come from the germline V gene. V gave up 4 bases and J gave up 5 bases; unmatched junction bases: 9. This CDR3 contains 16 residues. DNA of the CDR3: TGTGCCAGCAGCCCCCTGGGGGGACAGGGGGCTTATGGCTACACCTTC. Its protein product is CASSPLGGQGAYGYTF. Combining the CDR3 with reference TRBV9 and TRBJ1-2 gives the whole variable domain DSGVTQTPKHLITATGQRVTLRCSPRSGDLSVYWYQQSLDQGLQFLIQYYNGEERAKGNILERFSAQQFPDLHSELNLSSLELGDSALYFCASSPLGGQGAYGYTFGSGTRLTVV.

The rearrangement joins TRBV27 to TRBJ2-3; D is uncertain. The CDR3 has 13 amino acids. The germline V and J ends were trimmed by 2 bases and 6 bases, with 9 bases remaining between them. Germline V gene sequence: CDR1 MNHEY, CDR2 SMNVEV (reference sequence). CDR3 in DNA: TGTGCCAGCAGTTTAATCCCGGGTGATACGCAGTATTTT. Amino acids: CASSLIPGDTQYF.

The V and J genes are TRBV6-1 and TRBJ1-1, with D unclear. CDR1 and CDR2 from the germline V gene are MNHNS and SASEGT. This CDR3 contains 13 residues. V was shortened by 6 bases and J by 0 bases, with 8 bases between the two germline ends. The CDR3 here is CASRQTLNTEAFF. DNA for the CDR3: TGTGCCAGCAGGCAGACGTTGAACACTGAAGCTTTCTTT.

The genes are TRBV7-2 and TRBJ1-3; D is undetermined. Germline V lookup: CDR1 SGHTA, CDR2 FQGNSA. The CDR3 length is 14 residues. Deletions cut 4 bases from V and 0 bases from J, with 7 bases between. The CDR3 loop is CASSSVGSGNTIYF. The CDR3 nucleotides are TGTGCCAGCAGCTCGGTCGGCTCTGGAAACACCATATATTTT.

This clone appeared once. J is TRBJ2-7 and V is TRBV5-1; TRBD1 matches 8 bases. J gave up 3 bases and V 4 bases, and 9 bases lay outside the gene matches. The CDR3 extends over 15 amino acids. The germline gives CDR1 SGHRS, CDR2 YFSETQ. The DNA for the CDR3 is TGCGCCAGCAGCGCAAGGACAGGGACAGGCTACGAGCAGTACTTC. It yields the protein CASSARTGTGYEQYF.

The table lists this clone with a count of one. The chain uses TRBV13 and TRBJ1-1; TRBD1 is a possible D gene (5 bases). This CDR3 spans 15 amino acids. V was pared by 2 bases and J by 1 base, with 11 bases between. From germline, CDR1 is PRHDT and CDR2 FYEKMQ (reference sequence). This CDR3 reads CASSLLGQQNTEAFF. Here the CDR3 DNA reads TGTGCCAGCAGCTTATTGGGGCAGCAGAACACTGAAGCTTTCTTT.

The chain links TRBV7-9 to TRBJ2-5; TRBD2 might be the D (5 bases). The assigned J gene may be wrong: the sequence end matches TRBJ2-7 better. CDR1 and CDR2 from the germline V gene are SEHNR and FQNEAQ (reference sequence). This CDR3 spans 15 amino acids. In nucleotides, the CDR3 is TGTGCCAGCAGCCTATTTGGACTGGGATCCTACGAGCAGTACTTC. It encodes CASSLFGLGSYEQYF.

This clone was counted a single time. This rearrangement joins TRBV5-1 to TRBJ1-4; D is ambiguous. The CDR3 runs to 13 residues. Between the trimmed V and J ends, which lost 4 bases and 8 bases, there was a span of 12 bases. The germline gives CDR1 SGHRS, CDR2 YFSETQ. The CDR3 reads CASSPSGREKLFF. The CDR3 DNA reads TGCGCCAGCAGCCCGTCCGGGAGGGAAAAACTGTTTTTT.

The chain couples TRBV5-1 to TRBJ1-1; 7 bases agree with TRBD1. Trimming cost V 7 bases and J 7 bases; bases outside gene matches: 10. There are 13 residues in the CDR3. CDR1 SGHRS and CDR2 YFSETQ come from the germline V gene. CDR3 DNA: TGCGCCAGCCAGGGGCCCAACAGGGGTGAAGCTTTCTTT. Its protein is CASQGPNRGEAFF.

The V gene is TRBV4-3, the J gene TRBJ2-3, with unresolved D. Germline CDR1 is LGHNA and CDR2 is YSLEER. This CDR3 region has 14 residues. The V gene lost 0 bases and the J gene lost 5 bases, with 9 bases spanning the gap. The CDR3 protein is CASSQDFGRDTQYF. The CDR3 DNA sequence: TGCGCCAGCAGCCAAGACTTCGGCAGAGATACGCAGTATTTT.